The 8 T cell receptor beta chains below come from one sample, sequenced in a study of T cell repertoires in cytomegalovirus infection. These TCRs' antigens remain unknown. TCRdb itself ran the reads through MiXCR, one entry per CDR3 protein. In the table there are 450,000 to 600,000 distinct CDR3 sequences, more than 40% of which are singletons. The source material was cultured PBMCs, sampled from culture after CMV antigen stimulation. The receptors shown here come from a human donor in good health (CMV status not recorded). Some clones in this sample may be carry-over from other donors' samples.

The chain carries TRBV7-2 and TRBJ1-6, with 7 positions matching TRBD1. This CDR3 is built from 19 residues. Germline lookup yields CDR1 SGHTA and CDR2 FQGNSA. After removal of 5 bases from V and 14 bases from J, the junction contained 27 bases not matched to a gene. The CDR3 here is CASSESVGLARTGPITLHF. CDR3 nucleotides: TGTGCCAGCAGCGAAAGCGTTGGTTTGGCGCGGACAGGACCCATCACCCTCCACTTT.

The rearrangement joins TRBV28 to TRBJ2-1; no clear D gene. The germline CDR1 and CDR2 sequences are MDHEN and SYDVKM. The V end lost 2 bases, the J end lost 7 bases, and 9 bases lay between the germline ends. This CDR3 spans 13 amino acids. CDR3 coding DNA: TGTGCCAGCAGTTTAGTATCAGAAAATGAGCAGTTCTTC. Its translation is CASSLVSENEQFF.

The chain uses TRBV5-1 and TRBJ2-2; 9 positions match TRBD2. Germline CDR1 reads SGHRS; CDR2 reads YFSETQ. J lost 0 bases, V lost 3 bases, and 9 bases had no gene match. The CDR3 has 18 residues. Here the CDR3 DNA reads TGCGCCAGCAGCTCCCTCCTTAGCGGGGGAACGAACACCGGGGAGCTGTTTTTT. Translating it yields CASSSLLSGGTNTGELFF.

The rearrangement links TRBV4-1 to TRBJ1-1; TRBD1 might be the D (6 bases). Germline V gene data show CDR1 as MGHRA and CDR2 as YSYEKL. The germline V and J ends were trimmed by 1 base and 4 bases, with 10 bases remaining between them. The CDR3 spans 14 residues. CDR3 coding DNA: TGCGCCAGCAGCCAAGTAAGAGGGGGCACTGAAGCTTTCTTT. This gives the protein CASSQVRGGTEAFF.

V is TRBV7-9 and J is TRBJ2-1; possibly TRBD2 for D (6 bases). The CDR3 runs 16 residues. Deletions cut 0 bases from V and 7 bases from J, with 16 bases between. Germline V gene data show CDR1 as SEHNR and CDR2 as FQNEAQ (reference sequence). CDR3 sequence reads: CASSLADGGAWNEQFF. CDR3 DNA: TGTGCCAGCAGCTTAGCGGACGGGGGAGCATGGAATGAGCAGTTCTTC.

This clonotype has a handful of counts. This rearrangement joins TRBV18 to TRBJ1-2; D call uncertain. In germline, CDR1 is KGHSH, CDR2 LQKENI. The CDR3 runs to 13 residues. The V gene lost 2 bases and the J gene lost 5 bases, with 9 bases spanning the gap. CDR3 sequence reads: CASSPGPGYGYTF. CDR3 in DNA: TGTGCCAGCTCACCAGGTCCCGGGTATGGCTACACCTTC.

This clonotype was detected a few times. V and J are TRBV20-1 and TRBJ2-3; 8 bases agree with TRBD2. With 6 bases clipped from V and 5 bases from J, the junction kept 19 bases outside the gene matches. The CDR3 extends over 17 amino acids. Germline CDR1 DFQATT, CDR2 SNEGSKA (reference sequence). CDR3 amino acids: CSATPPRAGRAEDTQYF. The CDR3 DNA reads as TGCAGTGCCACCCCCCCTAGGGCCGGGAGGGCAGAAGATACGCAGTATTTT.

J is TRBJ2-5 and V is TRBV20-1, with a possible D match to TRBD1 (6 bases). With 5 bases removed from V and 2 bases from J, the gap between germline ends came to 15 bases. This CDR3 contains 14 residues. Germline assignment: CDR1 DFQATT and CDR2 SNEGSKA (reference sequence). In DNA, the CDR3 is TGCAGTGCTCTCGACAGGCTGGGGCAAGAGACCCAGTACTTC. Translation: CSALDRLGQETQYF.